The sequence of this TCR beta chain was determined in a study of tumor-infiltrating lymphocytes in primary liver carcinoma. Study at large: Measuring about 4.2 to 11 cm across, the tumors were staged as T1-T3 N0M0.

This clonotype occurred many times. The antigen remains unidentified. Study findings and constraints: Blood had a significantly lower top-250-clone fraction than tumors did (p = 0.039).

TCR beta cDNA was prepared out of about 510 ng total RNA by means of a constant-region primer. Three rounds of nested multiplex PCR with slightly modified ARM-PCR produced TCR beta libraries. TRBV1-TRBV30 forward primers paired with a C-beta reverse primer drove the first two PCR rounds, ten to eleven cycles each. One entry per CDR3 protein results from TCRdb running MiXCR on the multiplex PCR reads. The profile covers under 200,000 distinct CDR3 sequences, with almost 65% appearing a single time and 7% to 8.5% taken by the ten largest. Blood RNA originated from unsorted whole blood, with germline DNA additionally extracted. V shed 1 base and J shed 1 base, with 13 bases lying between them. The CDR3 runs 15 residues. Per the germline V gene, CDR1 is SQVTM and CDR2 is ANQGSEA.

The gene calls are TRBV29-1 and TRBJ1-1; D uncertain. Sequencing was carried out using peripheral blood. The sequence derives from a woman aged 55-69 years with primary liver carcinoma and hepatitis B virus infection. The CDR3: CSVEGSYEKNTEAFF. The CDR3 bases are TGCAGCGTTGAAGGCTCCTACGAGAAGAACACTGAAGCTTTCTTT.